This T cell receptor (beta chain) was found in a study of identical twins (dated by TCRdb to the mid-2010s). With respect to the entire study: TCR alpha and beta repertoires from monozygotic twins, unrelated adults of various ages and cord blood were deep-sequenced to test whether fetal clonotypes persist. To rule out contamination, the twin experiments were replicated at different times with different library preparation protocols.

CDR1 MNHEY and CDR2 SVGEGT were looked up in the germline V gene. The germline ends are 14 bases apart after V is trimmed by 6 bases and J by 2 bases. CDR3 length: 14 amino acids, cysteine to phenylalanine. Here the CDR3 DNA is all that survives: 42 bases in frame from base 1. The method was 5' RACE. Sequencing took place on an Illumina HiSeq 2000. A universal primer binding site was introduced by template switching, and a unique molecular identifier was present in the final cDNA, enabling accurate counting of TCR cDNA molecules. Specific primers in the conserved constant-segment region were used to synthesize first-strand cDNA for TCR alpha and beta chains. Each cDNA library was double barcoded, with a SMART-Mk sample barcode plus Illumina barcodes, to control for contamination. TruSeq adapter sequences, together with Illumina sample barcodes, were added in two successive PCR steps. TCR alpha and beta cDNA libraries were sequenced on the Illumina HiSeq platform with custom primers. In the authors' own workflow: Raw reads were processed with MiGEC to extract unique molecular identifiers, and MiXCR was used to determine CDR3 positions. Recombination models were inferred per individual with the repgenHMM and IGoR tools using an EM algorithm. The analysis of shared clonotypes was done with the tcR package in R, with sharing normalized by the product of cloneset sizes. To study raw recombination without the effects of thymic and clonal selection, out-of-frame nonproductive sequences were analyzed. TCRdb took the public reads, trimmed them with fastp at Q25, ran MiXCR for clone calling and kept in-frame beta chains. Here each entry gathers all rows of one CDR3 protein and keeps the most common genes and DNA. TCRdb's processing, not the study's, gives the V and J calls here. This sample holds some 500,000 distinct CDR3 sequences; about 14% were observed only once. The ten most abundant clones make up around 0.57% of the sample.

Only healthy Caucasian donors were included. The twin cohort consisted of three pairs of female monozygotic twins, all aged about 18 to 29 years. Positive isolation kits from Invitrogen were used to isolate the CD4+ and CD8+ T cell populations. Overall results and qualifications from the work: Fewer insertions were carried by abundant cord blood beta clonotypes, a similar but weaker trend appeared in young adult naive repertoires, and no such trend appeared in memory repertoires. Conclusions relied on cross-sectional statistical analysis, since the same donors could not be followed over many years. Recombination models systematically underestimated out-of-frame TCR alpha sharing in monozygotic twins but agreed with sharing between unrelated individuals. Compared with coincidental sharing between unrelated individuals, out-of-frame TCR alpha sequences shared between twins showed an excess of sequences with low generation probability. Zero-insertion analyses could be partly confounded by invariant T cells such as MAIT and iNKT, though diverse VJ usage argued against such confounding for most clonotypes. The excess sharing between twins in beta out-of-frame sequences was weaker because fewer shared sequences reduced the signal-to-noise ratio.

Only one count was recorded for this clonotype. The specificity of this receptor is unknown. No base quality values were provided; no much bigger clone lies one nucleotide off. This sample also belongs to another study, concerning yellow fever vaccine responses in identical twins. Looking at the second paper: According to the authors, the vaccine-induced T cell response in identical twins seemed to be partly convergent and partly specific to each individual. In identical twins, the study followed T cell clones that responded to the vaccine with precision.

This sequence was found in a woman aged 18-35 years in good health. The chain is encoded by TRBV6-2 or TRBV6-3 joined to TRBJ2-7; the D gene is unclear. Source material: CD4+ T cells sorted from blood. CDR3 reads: CASRRPRNTYEQYF. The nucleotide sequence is TGTGCCAGCAGGCGCCCGCGAAATACCTACGAGCAGTACTTC.